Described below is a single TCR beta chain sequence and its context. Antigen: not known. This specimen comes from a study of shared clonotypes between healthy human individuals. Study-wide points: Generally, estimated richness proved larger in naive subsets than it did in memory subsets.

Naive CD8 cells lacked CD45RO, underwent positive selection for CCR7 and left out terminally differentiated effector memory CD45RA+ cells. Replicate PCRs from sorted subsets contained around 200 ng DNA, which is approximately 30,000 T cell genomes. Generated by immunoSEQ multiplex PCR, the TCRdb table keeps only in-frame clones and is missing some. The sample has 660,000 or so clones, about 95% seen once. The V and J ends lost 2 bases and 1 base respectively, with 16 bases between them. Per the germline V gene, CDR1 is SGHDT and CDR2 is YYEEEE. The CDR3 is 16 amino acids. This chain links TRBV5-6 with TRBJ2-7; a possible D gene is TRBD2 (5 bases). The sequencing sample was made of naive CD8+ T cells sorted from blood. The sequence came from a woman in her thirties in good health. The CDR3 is CASSFWRLPNSYEQYF. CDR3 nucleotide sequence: TGTGCCAGCAGCTTTTGGAGGTTGCCCAATTCCTACGAGCAGTACTTC.